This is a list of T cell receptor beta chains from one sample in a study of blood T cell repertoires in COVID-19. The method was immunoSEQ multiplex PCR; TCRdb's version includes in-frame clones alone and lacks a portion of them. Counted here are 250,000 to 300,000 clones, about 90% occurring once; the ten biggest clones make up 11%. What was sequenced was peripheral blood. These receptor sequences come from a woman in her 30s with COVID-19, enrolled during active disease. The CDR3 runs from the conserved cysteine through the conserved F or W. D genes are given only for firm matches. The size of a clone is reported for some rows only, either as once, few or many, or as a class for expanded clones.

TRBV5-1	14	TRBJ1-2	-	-	TGCGCCAGCAGCTTGGACCCACCTAATGGTGGCTACACCTTC	CASSLDPPNGGYTF
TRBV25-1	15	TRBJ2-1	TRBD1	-	TGTGCCAGCAGTGAACCGGGACAGGGGGTCGATGAGCAGTTCTTC	CASSEPGQGVDEQFF
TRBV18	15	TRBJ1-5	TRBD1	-	TGTGCCAGCTCACCGAGACAGGGGGACAATCAGCCCCAGCATTTT	CASSPRQGDNQPQHF
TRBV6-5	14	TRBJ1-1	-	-	TGTGCCAGCAGTTTCTCCGTCTTCAACACTGAAGCTTTCTTT	CASSFSVFNTEAFF
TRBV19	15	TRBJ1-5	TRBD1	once	TGTGCCAGTAGTATGAGGGGGCTGAGCAATCAGCCCCAGCATTTT	CASSMRGLSNQPQHF
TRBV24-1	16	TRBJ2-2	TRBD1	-	TGTGCCACCAGTGATACCGGGACAGGGGACACCGGGGAGCTGTTTTTT	CATSDTGTGDTGELFF
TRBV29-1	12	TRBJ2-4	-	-	TGCAGCGTCATAGACAGGTCAAACATTCAGTACTTC	CSVIDRSNIQYF
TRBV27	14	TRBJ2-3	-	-	TGTGCCAGCAGTTTCTGGCAGACGGGGGATACGCAGTATTTT	CASSFWQTGDTQYF
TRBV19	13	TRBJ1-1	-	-	TGTGCCAGTAGACCTCAGGGGATAACTGAAGCTTTCTTT	CASRPQGITEAFF
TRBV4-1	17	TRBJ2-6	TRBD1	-	TGCGCCAGCAGCCAAGGGTTACAGGGGATTAGGGCCAACGTCCTGACTTTC	CASSQGLQGIRANVLTF
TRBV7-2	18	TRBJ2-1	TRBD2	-	TGTGCCAGCAGCTTAGCCTGGGCGGGGGGCGGTCTTTACAATGAGCAGTTCTTC	CASSLAWAGGGLYNEQFF
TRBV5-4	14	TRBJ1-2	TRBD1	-	TGTGCCAGCGGGGCTGACAGGGGGTTTTATGGCTACACCTTC	CASGADRGFYGYTF
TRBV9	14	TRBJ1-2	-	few	TGTGCCAGCCGACCCATGTTAGGGGACTATGGCTACACCTTC	CASRPMLGDYGYTF
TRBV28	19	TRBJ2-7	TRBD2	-	TGTGCCAGCAGCGGAATAAGACCGGGACTAGCGGGGGGATCCTACGAGCAGTACTTC	CASSGIRPGLAGGSYEQYF
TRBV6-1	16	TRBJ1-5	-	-	TGTGCCAGCAGTGAAAGGGTAGGGGACTTCAATCAGCCCCAGCATTTT	CASSERVGDFNQPQHF
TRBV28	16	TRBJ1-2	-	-	TGTGCCAGCAACGACCAACCGAGGGACCCGGGGGGGAGCTACACCTTC	CASNDQPRDPGGSYTF
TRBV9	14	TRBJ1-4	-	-	TGTGCCAGCAGCGAGGGACGGGAGAATGAAAAACTGTTTTTT	CASSEGRENEKLFF
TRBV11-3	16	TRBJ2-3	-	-	TGTGCCAGCAGCTTAGGAATCAAGGGAGGCACAGATACGCAGTATTTT	CASSLGIKGGTDTQYF
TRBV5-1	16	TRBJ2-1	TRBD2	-	TGCGCCAGCAGGTATACTGGGCGGGGGGCCTACAATGAGCAGTTCTTC	CASRYTGRGAYNEQFF
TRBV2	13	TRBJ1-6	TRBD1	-	TGTGCCAGCAGTGGAACAGGGGTCTCACCCCTCCACTTT	CASSGTGVSPLHF
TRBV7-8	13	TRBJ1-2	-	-	TGTGCCAGCAGCCCGACCCAACCGGGGGGCTACACCTTC	CASSPTQPGGYTF
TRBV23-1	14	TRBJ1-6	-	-	TGCGCCAGCACTCCAGGGGATTATAATTCACCCCTCCACTTT	CASTPGDYNSPLHF
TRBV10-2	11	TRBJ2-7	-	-	TGCGCCAGCAGTTCAGGGTACGAGCAGTACTTC	CASSSGYEQYF
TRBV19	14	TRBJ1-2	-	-	TGTGCCAGTAGATTTGGACAACCAAACTATGGCTACACCTTC	CASRFGQPNYGYTF
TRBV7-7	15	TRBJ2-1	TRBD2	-	TGTGCCAGCAGCGTAGCGGGGGGGCTCAACAATGAGCAGTTCTTC	CASSVAGGLNNEQFF
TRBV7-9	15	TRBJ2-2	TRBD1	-	TGTGCCAGCAGCCCTAGGGACAGGGGGCCCGGGGAGCTGTTTTTT	CASSPRDRGPGELFF
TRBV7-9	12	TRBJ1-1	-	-	TGTGCCAGCAGCATACGGGGGACTGAAGCTTTCTTT	CASSIRGTEAFF
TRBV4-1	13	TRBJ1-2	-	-	TGCGCCAGCAGCCACGACAGTGCCTATGGCTACACCTTC	CASSHDSAYGYTF
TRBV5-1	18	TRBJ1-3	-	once	TGCGCCAGCAGCGTACGATCCCCGGGGGGGATTTCTGGAAACACCATATATTTT	CASSVRSPGGISGNTIYF
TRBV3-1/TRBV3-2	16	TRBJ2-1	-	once	TGTGCCAGCAGCCAAGACGAGCGCACGACACCTACAGGGCAGTTCTTC	CASSQDERTTPTGQFF
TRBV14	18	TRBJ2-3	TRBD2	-	TGTGCCAGCAGCCAAGATCGACTAGCGGGGACTAGCACAGATACGCAGTATTTT	CASSQDRLAGTSTDTQYF
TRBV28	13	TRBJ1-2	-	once	TGTGCCAGCAGTTCCGCGGACAGTCCTGGCTACACCTTC	CASSSADSPGYTF
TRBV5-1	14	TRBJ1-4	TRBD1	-	TGCGCCAGCAGCTTAGGGGACAGTAATGAAAAACTGTTTTTT	CASSLGDSNEKLFF
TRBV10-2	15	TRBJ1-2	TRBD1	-	TGCGCCAGCAGTGGGTTGGACAGGGCCCTGGAAGACTACACCTTC	CASSGLDRALEDYTF
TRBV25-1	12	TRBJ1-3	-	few	TGTGCCACTTCTCCCTCTGGAAACACCATATATTTT	CATSPSGNTIYF
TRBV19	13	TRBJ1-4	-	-	TGTGCCAGTAGTTCCCTAGACAGCCCAAAACTGTTTTTT	CASSSLDSPKLFF
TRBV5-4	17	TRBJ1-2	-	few	TGTGCCAGCAGCCTCCGGGGGGGAGTATTGCGGCACTATGGCTACACCTTC	CASSLRGGVLRHYGYTF
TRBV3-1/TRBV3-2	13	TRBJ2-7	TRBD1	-	TGTGCCAGCAGCCTCGGGACAGGGCGTGAGCAGTACTTC	CASSLGTGREQYF
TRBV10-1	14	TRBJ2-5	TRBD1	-	TGCGCCAGCAGTGATGGGACAGCCCAAGAGACCCAGTACTTC	CASSDGTAQETQYF
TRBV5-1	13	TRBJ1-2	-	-	TGCGCCAGCAGCAGGACAGATAACTATGGCTACACCTTC	CASSRTDNYGYTF
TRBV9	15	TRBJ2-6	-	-	TGTGCCAGCAGCGTAGACTTCCGGGGGGCCAACGTCCTGACTTTC	CASSVDFRGANVLTF
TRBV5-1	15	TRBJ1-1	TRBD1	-	TGCGCCAGCAGCGGGGGGACAGGGACGAACACTGAAGCTTTCTTT	CASSGGTGTNTEAFF
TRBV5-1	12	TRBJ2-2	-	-	TGCGCCAGCACGTTCGACACCGGGGAGCTGTTTTTT	CASTFDTGELFF
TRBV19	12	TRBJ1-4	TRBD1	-	TGTGCCAGTCAACAGGGGTGGGGAAAACTGTTTTTT	CASQQGWGKLFF
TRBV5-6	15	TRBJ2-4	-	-	TGTGCCAGCAGCTTGGTGCGGGGCGACAAAAACATTCAGTACTTC	CASSLVRGDKNIQYF
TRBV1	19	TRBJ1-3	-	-	TGCACCAGCAGCCTAAAACCCCGCGGACAGTTGTTTTATGGAAACACCATATATTTT	CTSSLKPRGQLFYGNTIYF
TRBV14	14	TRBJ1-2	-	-	TGTGCCAGCAGCCCAACGGTTGAAGTCTATGGCTACACCTTC	CASSPTVEVYGYTF
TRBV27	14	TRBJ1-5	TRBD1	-	TGTGCCAGCAGTTCGACAGGGGGGAATCAGCCCCAGCATTTT	CASSSTGGNQPQHF
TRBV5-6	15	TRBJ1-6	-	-	TGTGCCAGCAGCAGAAACAGGAGATCAAATTCACCCCTCCACTTT	CASSRNRRSNSPLHF
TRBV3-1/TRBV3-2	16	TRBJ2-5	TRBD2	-	TGTGCCAGCAGCCAAGGGTTGACTAGCGTGGGGGAGACCCAGTACTTC	CASSQGLTSVGETQYF
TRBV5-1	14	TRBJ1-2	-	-	TGCGCCAGCAGCTTGGCAGGGGTCGGCTATGGCTACACCTTC	CASSLAGVGYGYTF
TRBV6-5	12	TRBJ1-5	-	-	TGTGCCAGCAAAAGACCCGACGGGGCCCAGCATTTT	CASKRPDGAQHF
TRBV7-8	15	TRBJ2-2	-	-	TGTGCCAGCAGCCCCGGAGGGGGCTTGGCCGGGGAGCTGTTTTTT	CASSPGGGLAGELFF
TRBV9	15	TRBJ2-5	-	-	TGTGCCAGCAGCGTAGGTAGCTTCGGAGGAGAGACCCAGTACTTC	CASSVGSFGGETQYF
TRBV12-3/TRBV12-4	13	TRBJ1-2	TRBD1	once	TGTGCCAGCAGTTTGGGACAGAGCTATGGCTACACCTTC	CASSLGQSYGYTF